This T cell receptor (beta chain) was sequenced for a study of blood T cells in healthy people across ages. Findings and limits, study-wide: With unsorted PBMCs, a conclusive comparison of naive versus antigen-experienced cells was not possible.

V dropped 2 bases and J dropped 3; count of bases not matched to a gene: 7. The length of the CDR3 is 15 residues. Germline V gives CDR1 SQVTM, CDR2 ANQGSEA. This clonotype was picked up a small number of times. Its matching antigen is unknown. Individuals who donated were healthy Caucasians from Russia aged roughly 6 to 90. A second PCR, run for about 7 to 11 cycles, used a sample-barcoded 5' primer plus a J-beta primer mix. MiXCR, run by TCRdb on the 5' RACE reads, gives a single entry per CDR3 protein. The profile covers about 560,000 distinct CDR3 sequences, with roughly a quarter appearing a single time and approximately 4% taken by the ten largest. This sample also belongs to another study, concerning T cells of mothers and their children.

The sample was blood. The receptor was isolated from a boy aged 2 to 10 in good health. This rearrangement joins TRBV29-1 to TRBJ2-3, with 8 bases that match TRBD1. DNA of the CDR3: TGCAGCGTTGAACATACAGGGGGTTCGACAGATACGCAGTATTTT. Residues: CSVEHTGGSTDTQYF.